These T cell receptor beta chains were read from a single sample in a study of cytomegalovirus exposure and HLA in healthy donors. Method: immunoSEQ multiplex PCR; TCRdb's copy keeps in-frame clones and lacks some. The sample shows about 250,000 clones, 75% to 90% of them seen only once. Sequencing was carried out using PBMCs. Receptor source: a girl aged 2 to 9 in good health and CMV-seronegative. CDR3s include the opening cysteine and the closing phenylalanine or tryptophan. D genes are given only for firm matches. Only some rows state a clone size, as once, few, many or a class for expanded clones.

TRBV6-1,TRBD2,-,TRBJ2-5,TGTGCCAGCAGTGAACGGAGCGGGAGGGCCGCGGGAGAGACCCAGTACTTC,CASSERSGRAAGETQYF
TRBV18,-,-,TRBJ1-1,TGTGCCAGCTCACCACCTCCAGGGGCGAACACTGAAGCTTTCTTT,CASSPPPGANTEAFF
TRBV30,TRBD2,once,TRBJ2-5,TGTGCCTGGGATACTAGCGTCCAAGAGACCCAGTACTTC,CAWDTSVQETQYF
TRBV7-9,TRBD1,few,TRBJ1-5,TGTGCCAGCAGCTTAGGACAGGGGCCTCTGCAGCCCCAGCATTTT,CASSLGQGPLQPQHF
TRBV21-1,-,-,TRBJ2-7,TGTGCCAGCAGGGGGACAGATTCCTACGAGCAGTACTTC,CASRGTDSYEQYF
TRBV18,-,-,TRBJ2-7,TGTGCCAGCTCAGCCAGACAGTCCTACGAGCAGTACTTC,CASSARQSYEQYF
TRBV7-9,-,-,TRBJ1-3,TGTGCCAGCAGCTTCCTCCTGGGGCTTGGGCTTCTCGGAAACACCATATATTTT,CASSFLLGLGLLGNTIYF
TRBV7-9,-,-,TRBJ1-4,TGTGCCAGCAGCTTAGCCGGAGTCGGGGGTAATGAAAAACTGTTTTTT,CASSLAGVGGNEKLFF
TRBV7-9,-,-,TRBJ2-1,TGTGCCAGCAGCTTCGGACACGGGAGTATAGGGTACAATGAGCAGTTCTTC,CASSFGHGSIGYNEQFF
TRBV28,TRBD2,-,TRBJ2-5,TGTGCCAGCAGTTTTAGACTAGCGAGGACCCAGTACTTC,CASSFRLARTQYF
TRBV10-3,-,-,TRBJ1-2,TGTGCCATCAGTGATAGTAGTGCTAGACAGGATCGGGCTAACTATGGCTACACCTTC,CAISDSSARQDRANYGYTF
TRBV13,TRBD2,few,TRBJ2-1,TGTGCCAGCAGCTTCTCTCCCGGACTAGCGGGGGTCAATGAGCAGTTCTTC,CASSFSPGLAGVNEQFF
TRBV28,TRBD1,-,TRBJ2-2,TGTGCCAGCAAACCGACAGGGGAGGTCACCGGGGAGCTGTTTTTT,CASKPTGEVTGELFF
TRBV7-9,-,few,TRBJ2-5,TGTGCCAGCAGCTTGCCTCAGGGGTATTACCAAGAGACCCAGTACTTC,CASSLPQGYYQETQYF
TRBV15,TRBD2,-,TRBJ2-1,TGTGCCACCAGCAGGGAACTAGCGGGGGGGCAAAATGAGCAGTTCTTC,CATSRELAGGQNEQFF
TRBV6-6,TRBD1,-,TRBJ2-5,TGTGCCAGCACCGGGACAGGGGAACAAGAGACCCAGTACTTC,CASTGTGEQETQYF
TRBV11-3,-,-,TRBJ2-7,TGTGCCAGCAGCTTTTCGGGTCGGGGGGCCGAGCAGTACTTC,CASSFSGRGAEQYF
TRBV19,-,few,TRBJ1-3,TGTGCCAGTAGTAATACAGCCTCTGGAGGAAACACCATATATTTT,CASSNTASGGNTIYF
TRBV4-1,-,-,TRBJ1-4,TGCGCCAGCAGCGTCCACAAAAAACTGTTTTTT,CASSVHKKLFF
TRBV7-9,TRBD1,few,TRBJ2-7,TGTGCCAGCAGCTTAGTGGCCCGAGGACAGGGGGCCGGCGAGCAGTACTTC,CASSLVARGQGAGEQYF
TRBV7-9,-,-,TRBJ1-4,TGTGCCAGCAGCTTACGGGGATTCACCACTCATGAAAAACTGTTTTTT,CASSLRGFTTHEKLFF
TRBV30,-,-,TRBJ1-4,TGTGCCTGGAGCGCAGCGGTAGCGGAAAAACTGTTTTTT,CAWSAAVAEKLFF
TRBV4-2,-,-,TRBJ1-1,TGTGCCAGCAGCCAAACAGGGCTGGCTTTGTCGGGTGAAGCTTTCTTT,CASSQTGLALSGEAFF
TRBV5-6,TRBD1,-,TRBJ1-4,TGTGCCAGCAGCTTCCCGGGACAGGCACGGGGAAAGGAAAAACTGTTTTTT,CASSFPGQARGKEKLFF
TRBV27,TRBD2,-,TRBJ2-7,TGTGCCAGCAAGGGACTAACCTACGAGCAGTACTTC,CASKGLTYEQYF
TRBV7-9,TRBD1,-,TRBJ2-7,TGTGCCAGCAGCTTAAAACAGGGGGCTTACGAGCAGTACTTC,CASSLKQGAYEQYF
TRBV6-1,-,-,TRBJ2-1,TGTGCCAGCAGTCAGACTACCCTAGAACACAATGAGCAGTTCTTC,CASSQTTLEHNEQFF
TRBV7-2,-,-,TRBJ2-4,TGTGCCAGCAGCGCAGGGGGAGGCGTTCAGTACTTC,CASSAGGGVQYF
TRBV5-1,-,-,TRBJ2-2,TGCGCCAGCACCCGCCAGCGGAACGAAGGGGAGCTGTTTTTT,CASTRQRNEGELFF
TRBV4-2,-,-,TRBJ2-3,TGTGCCAGCAGCCGCACGGAGGTGGGCACAGATACGCAGTATTTT,CASSRTEVGTDTQYF
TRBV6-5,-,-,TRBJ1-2,TGTGCCAGCAGGAGGGAAAGTGGCGGAAACTATGGCTACACCTTC,CASRRESGGNYGYTF
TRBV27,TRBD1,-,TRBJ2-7,TGTGCCAGCAGTTACGGGACAGGGGTCTACGAGCAGTACTTC,CASSYGTGVYEQYF
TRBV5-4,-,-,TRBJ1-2,TGTGCCAGCAGCTCCTTCAGGACAGCCCCACTCGGCTACACCTTC,CASSSFRTAPLGYTF
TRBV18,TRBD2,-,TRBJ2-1,TGTGCCAGCTCACCGCTAAGACTAGCGGGATCTAGAAATGAGCAGTTCTTC,CASSPLRLAGSRNEQFF
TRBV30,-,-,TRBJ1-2,TGTGCCTGGAGTGTTGCAGGCAACTATGGCTACACCTTC,CAWSVAGNYGYTF
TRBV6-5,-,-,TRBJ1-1,TGTGCCAGTGCCCCTTTGGGGCTCGAAGCTTTCTTT,CASAPLGLEAFF
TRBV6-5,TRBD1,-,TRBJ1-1,TGTGCCAGCAGTTACTCGACAGGGGGCAGGCGGACTGAAGCTTTCTTT,CASSYSTGGRRTEAFF
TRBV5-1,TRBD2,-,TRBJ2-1,TGCGCCAGCAGCTTACTAGCGGATCCCTACAATGAGCAGTTCTTC,CASSLLADPYNEQFF
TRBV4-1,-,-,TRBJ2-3,TGCGCCAGCAGCCAATACACCGGGAAGGGGGTGGGTGATACGCAGTATTTT,CASSQYTGKGVGDTQYF
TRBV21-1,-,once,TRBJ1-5,TGTGCCAGCAGCAGAGAGGACAGGGTTTATAGCAATCAGCCCCAGCATTTT,CASSREDRVYSNQPQHF
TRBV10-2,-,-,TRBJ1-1,TGCGCCAGCAGTGACAGGGTGAACACTGAAGCTTTCTTT,CASSDRVNTEAFF
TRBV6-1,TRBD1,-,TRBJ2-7,TGTGCCAGCAGTCCTGACAGGGTGTCCTACGAGCAGTACTTC,CASSPDRVSYEQYF
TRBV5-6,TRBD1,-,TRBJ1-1,TGTGCCAGCAGCCCCGCTTTCGGGACAGGGAACTCAGAAGCTTTCTTT,CASSPAFGTGNSEAFF
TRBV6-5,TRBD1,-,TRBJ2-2,TGTGCCAGCAGTCGACCGACAGGGGTGGAGCTGTTTTTT,CASSRPTGVELFF
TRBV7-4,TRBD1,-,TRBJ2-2,TGTGCCAGCAGCTTAGGGGACAGGGTCCCGACCGGGGAGCTGTTTTTT,CASSLGDRVPTGELFF
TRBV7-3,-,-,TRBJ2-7,TGTGCCAGCAGCTTAAATTGGGGAGTCGCCTACGAGCAGTACTTC,CASSLNWGVAYEQYF
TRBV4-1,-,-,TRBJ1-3,TGCGCCAGCAGCCCCGAGGCGCGTGGAAACACCATATATTTT,CASSPEARGNTIYF
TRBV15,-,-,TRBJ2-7,TGTGCCACCAGCAGAGATGGGGAGGTCAGCCACGAGCAGTACTTC,CATSRDGEVSHEQYF
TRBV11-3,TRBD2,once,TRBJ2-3,TGTGCCAGCAGCTTAAGGCGGGGGGATACGCAGTATTTT,CASSLRRGDTQYF